The present T cell receptor (beta chain) was sequenced within a study of T-cell reconstitution after alpha-beta-depleted transplantation in children. As it was prepared, the TCRbeta library received unique molecular identifiers. TCRdb fed the PCR reads into MiXCR, producing one record per CDR3 protein. The profile shows about 370,000 distinct CDR3 sequences, about a fifth of them singletons. Trimming removed 5 bases from V and 4 bases from J, with 15 bases in between. This CDR3 spans 15 amino acids. The germline gives CDR1 DFQATT, CDR2 SNEGSKA (reference sequence). Specimen: PBMCs from the stem cell graft donor, collected from the stem cell graft. This chain connects TRBV20-1 to TRBJ1-6, with D possibly TRBD1 on 6 matching bases. The receptor was isolated from a human donor who donated a stem cell graft to a child with acute myeloid leukemia. For the CDR3, the DNA is TGCAGTGCTCGTCGGACAGCGACGTATAATTCACCCCTCCACTTT. Translation gives CSARRTATYNSPLHF.